This TCR beta chain derives from a study of shared clonotypes between healthy human individuals. Study observations and caveats: Approximately 5% was the fraction of naive CD4 clonotypes found shared across four donors.

The repertoire was sequenced with immunoSEQ multiplex PCR; TCRdb's copy has only in-frame clones and lacks some. The sample holds about 1.1 million clones; 60% to 80% are singletons and the top ten take roughly 0.83%. Points on this clone: As yet, its antigen is unknown.

The CDR3 has 14 amino acids. From germline, CDR1 is LGHNA and CDR2 YSLEER. Between the trimmed V and J ends, which lost 1 base and 6 bases, there was a span of 10 bases. The source is a man in his late teens or twenties in good health. Some clones in this sample may be carry-over from other donors' samples. The V and J genes are TRBV4-3 and TRBJ1-5; tentative D call: TRBD1 (6 bases). Sequencing input: memory CD4+ T cells from PBMCs. The subset: CD45RA-negative fraction. The CDR3: CASSQGPGVQPQHF. CDR3 sequence (DNA): TGCGCCAGCAGCCAAGGGCCAGGGGTTCAGCCCCAGCATTTT.